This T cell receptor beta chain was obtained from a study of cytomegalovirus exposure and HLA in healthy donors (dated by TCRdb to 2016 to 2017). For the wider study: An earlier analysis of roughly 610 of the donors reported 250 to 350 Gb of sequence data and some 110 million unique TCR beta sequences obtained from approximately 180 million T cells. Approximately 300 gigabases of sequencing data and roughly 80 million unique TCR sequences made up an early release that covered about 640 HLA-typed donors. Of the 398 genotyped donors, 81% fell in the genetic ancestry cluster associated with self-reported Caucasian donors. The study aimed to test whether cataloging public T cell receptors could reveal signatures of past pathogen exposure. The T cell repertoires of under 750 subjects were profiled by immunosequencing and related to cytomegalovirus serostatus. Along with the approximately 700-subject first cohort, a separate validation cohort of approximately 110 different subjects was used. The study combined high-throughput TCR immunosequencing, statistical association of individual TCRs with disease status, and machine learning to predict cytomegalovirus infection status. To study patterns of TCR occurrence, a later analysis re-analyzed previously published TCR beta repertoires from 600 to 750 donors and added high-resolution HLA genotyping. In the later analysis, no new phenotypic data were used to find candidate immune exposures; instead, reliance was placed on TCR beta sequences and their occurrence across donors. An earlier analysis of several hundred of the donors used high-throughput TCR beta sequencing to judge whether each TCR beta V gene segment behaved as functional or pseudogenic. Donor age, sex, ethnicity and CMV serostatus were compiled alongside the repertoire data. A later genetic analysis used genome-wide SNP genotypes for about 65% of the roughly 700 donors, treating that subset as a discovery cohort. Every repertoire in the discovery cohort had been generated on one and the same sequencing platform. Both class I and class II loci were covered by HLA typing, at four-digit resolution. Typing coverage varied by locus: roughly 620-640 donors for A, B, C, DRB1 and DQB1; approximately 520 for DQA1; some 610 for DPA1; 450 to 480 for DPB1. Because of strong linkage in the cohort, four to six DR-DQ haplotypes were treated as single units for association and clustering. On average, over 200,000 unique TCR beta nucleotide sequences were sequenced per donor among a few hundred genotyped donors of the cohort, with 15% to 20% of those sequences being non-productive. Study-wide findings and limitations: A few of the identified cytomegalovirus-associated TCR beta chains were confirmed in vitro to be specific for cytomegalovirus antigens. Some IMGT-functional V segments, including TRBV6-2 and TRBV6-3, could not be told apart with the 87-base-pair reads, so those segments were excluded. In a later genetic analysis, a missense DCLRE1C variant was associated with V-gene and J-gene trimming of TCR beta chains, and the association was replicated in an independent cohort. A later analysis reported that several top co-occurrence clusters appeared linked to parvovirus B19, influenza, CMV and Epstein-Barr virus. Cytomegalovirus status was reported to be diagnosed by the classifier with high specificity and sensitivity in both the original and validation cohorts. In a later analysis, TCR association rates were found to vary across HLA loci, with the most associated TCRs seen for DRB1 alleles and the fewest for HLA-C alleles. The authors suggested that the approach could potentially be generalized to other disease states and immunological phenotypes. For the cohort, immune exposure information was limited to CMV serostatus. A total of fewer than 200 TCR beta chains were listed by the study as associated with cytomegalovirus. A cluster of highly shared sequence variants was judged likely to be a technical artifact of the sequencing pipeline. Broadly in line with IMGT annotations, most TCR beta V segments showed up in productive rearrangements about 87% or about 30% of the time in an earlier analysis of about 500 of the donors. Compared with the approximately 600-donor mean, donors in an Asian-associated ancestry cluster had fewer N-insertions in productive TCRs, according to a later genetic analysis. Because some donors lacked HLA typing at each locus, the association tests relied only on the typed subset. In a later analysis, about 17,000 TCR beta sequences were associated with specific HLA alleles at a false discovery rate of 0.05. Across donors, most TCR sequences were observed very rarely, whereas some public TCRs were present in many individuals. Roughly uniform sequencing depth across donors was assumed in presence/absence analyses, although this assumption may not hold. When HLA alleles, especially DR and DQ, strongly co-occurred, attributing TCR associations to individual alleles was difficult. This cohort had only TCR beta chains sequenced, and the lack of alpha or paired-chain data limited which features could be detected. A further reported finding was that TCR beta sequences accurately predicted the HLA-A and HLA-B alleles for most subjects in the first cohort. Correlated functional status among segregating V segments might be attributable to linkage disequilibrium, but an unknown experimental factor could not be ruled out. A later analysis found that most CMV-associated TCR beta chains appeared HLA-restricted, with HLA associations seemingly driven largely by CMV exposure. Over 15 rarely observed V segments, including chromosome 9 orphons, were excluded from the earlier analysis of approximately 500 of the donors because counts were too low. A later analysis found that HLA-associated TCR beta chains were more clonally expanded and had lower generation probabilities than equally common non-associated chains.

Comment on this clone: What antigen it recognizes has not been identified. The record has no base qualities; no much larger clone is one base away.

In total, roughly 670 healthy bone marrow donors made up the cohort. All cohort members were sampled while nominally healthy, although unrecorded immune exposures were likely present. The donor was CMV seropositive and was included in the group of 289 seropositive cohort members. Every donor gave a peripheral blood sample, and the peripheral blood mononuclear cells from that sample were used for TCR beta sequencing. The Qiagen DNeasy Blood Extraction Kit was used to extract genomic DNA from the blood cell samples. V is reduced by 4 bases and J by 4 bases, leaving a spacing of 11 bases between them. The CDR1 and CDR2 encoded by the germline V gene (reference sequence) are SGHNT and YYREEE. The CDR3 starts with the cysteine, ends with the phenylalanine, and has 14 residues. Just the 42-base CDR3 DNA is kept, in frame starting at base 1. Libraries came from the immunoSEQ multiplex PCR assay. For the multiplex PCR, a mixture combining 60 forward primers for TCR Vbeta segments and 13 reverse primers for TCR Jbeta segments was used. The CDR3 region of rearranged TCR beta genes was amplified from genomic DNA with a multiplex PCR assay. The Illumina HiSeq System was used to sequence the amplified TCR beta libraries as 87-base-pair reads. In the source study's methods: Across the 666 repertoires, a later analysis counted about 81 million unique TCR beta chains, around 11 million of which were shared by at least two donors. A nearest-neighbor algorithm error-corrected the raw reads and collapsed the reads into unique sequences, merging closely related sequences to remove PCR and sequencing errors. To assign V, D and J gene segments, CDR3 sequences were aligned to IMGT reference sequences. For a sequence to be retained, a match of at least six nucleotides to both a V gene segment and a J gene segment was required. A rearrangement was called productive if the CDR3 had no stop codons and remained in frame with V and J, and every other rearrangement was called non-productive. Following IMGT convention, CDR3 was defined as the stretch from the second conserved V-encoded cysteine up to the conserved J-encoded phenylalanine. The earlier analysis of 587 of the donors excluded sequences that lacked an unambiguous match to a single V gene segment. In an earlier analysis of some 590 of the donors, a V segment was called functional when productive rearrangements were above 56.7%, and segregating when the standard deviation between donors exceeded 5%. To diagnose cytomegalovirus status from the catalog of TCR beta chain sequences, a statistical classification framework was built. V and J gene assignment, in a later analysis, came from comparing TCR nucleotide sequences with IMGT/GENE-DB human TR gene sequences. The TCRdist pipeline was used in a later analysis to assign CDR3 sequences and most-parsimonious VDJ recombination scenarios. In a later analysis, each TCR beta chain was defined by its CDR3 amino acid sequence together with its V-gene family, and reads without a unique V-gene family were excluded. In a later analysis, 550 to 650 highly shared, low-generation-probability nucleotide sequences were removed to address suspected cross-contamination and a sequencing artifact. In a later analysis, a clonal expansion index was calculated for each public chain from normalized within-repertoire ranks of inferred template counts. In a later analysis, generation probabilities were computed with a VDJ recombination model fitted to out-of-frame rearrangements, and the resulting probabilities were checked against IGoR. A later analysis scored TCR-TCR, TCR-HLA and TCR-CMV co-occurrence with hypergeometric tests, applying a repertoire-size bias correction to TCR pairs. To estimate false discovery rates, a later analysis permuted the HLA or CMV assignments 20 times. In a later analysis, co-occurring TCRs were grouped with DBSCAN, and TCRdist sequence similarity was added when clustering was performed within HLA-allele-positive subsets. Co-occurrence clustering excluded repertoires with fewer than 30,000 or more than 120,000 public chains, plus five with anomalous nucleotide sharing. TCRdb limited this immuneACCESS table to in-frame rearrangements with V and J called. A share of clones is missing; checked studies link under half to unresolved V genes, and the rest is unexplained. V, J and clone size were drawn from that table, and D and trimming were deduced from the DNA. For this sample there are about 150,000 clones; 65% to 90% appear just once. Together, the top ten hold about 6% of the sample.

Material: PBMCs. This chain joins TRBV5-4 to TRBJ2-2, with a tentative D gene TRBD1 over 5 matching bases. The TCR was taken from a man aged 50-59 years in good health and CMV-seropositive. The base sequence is TGTGCCAGCAGCCTCAGGGATACCACCGGGGAGCTGTTTTTT. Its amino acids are CASSLRDTTGELFF.